This paragraph reports one T cell receptor beta chain. Its antigen is undetermined. The trim removed 2 bases at V and 10 bases at J, leaving 7 bases unmatched. Germline-derived CDR1 and CDR2 are SGHDN and FVKESK. The CDR3 extends over 15 amino acids. Profiling relied on immunoSEQ multiplex PCR, and the TCRdb table lists in-frame clones only, not all of them. The sample includes about 20,000 clones, around three quarters of them seen just once. The data were obtained in a study of vaccination effects on CD4 cells after COVID-19. Under the ViraFEST assay, PBMC were stimulated with viral peptide pools so that antigen-specific CD4+ T cells expanded. Sequencing was performed afterwards. Isolating CD4+ T cells followed around nine days of culture. Nucleocapsid antibodies stayed negative before and after vaccination, showing no earlier SARS-CoV-2 infection. Both day 3 and day 7 saw half the medium replaced with IL-2 medium.

Notes on the study in general: Cross-reaction with common cold coronaviruses was seen in only 1 of 255 vaccine-induced clones from healthy vaccinees.

Source: CD4+ T cells from PBMCs cultured with HCoV-NL63 spike peptides, taken before COVID-19 vaccination. This TCR derives from a human donor who received a COVID-19 vaccine. The chain has TRBV14 and TRBJ1-6; 8 bases agree with TRBD1. CDR3 sequence reads: CASSQSSGGLSPLHF. CDR3 DNA sequence: TGTGCCAGCAGCCAATCCTCAGGGGGCCTATCACCCCTCCACTTT.